This TCR beta chain was observed in a study of cytomegalovirus exposure and HLA in healthy donors. The ends were cut back, 0 bases at V and 2 bases at J, with 15 bases in the middle. The CDR3 sequence is 16 residues long. Per the germline V gene, CDR1 is GTSNPN and CDR2 is SVGIG (reference sequence). Concerning this clone itself: The target antigen is unknown.

General study findings and limits: The study listed roughly 160 cytomegalovirus-associated TCR beta chains.

The PCR used 60 Vbeta and 13 Jbeta primers. The assay was immunoSEQ multiplex PCR, and TCRdb's table has in-frame clones only and misses some. This sample's clone table lists some 110,000 clones. This chain connects TRBV30 to TRBJ2-3; tentative D call: TRBD1 (5 bases). The sample comprised PBMCs. This clonotype originated in a young man in good health and CMV-seronegative. CDR3 amino acids: CAWSVGRQSFTDTQYF. CDR3 nucleotides: TGTGCCTGGAGTGTAGGTAGACAGTCTTTCACAGATACGCAGTATTTT. Complete variable domain (other parts from reference TRBV30 and TRBJ2-3): SQTIHQWPATLVQPVGSPLSLECTVEGTSNPNLYWYRQAAGRGLQLLFYSVGIGQISSEVPQNLSASRPQDRQFILSSKKLLLSDSGFYLCAWSVGRQSFTDTQYFGPGTRLTVL.